These T cell receptor beta chains were read from a single sample in a study of cytomegalovirus exposure and HLA in healthy donors. Profiling relied on immunoSEQ multiplex PCR, and the TCRdb table lists in-frame clones only, not all of them. The profile shows fewer than 110,000 clones, over 70% of them singletons. Sequenced sample: PBMCs. The receptor set was obtained from a man aged 30-40 years in good health and CMV-seronegative. Both conserved end residues are part of each CDR3. The order of the fields is clone size, D gene, J gene, V gene, CDR3 protein, CDR3 DNA. D genes are given only for firm matches. The size entry is marked missing in some rows and otherwise reads once, few, many or a size class.

size: few
D: TRBD1
J: TRBJ1-2
V: TRBV28
CDR3: CASRGRGQVYGYTF
DNA: TGTGCCAGCCGCGGTCGAGGACAGGTATATGGCTACACCTTC

size: NA
D: NA
J: TRBJ2-3
V: TRBV9
CDR3: CASSVGHTDTQYF
DNA: TGTGCCAGCAGCGTAGGGCACACAGATACGCAGTATTTT

size: NA
D: TRBD2
J: TRBJ2-1
V: TRBV5-1
CDR3: CASRGLAGINEQFF
DNA: TGCGCCAGCCGGGGACTAGCGGGGATCAATGAGCAGTTCTTC

size: NA
D: NA
J: TRBJ1-4
V: TRBV12-5
CDR3: CASGLVFEDEKLFF
DNA: TGTGCTAGTGGTTTGGTTTTTGAGGATGAAAAACTGTTTTTT

size: NA
D: NA
J: TRBJ2-7
V: TRBV30
CDR3: CAWSAGQFYEQYF
DNA: TGTGCCTGGAGTGCTGGCCAGTTCTACGAGCAGTACTTC

size: NA
D: NA
J: TRBJ2-5
V: TRBV5-1
CDR3: CASSFTQETQYF
DNA: TGCGCCAGCAGCTTTACACAAGAGACCCAGTACTTC

size: NA
D: TRBD2
J: TRBJ2-1
V: TRBV7-9
CDR3: CASSLAVTSGSNEQFF
DNA: TGTGCCAGCAGCTTAGCGGTTACTAGCGGGAGCAATGAGCAGTTCTTC

size: NA
D: TRBD1
J: TRBJ1-1
V: TRBV18
CDR3: CASSPDRGNTEAFF
DNA: TGTGCCAGCTCACCCGACAGGGGTAACACTGAAGCTTTCTTT

size: NA
D: NA
J: TRBJ2-7
V: TRBV6-6
CDR3: CASSSTWEQYF
DNA: TGTGCCAGCAGTTCAACATGGGAGCAGTACTTC

size: NA
D: NA
J: TRBJ2-7
V: TRBV5-4
CDR3: CASSSQGGHFYEQYF
DNA: TGTGCCAGCAGCTCGCAGGGCGGCCACTTTTACGAGCAGTACTTC

size: NA
D: NA
J: TRBJ2-1
V: TRBV6-1
CDR3: CASSEAGQIIGEQFF
DNA: TGTGCCAGCAGTGAAGCAGGACAGATAATTGGTGAGCAGTTCTTC

size: NA
D: TRBD2
J: TRBJ2-1
V: TRBV10-2
CDR3: CASSERALSGRGYNEQFF
DNA: TGCGCCAGCAGTGAGAGGGCTCTTAGCGGGAGAGGCTACAATGAGCAGTTCTTC

size: NA
D: TRBD1
J: TRBJ1-2
V: TRBV6-5
CDR3: CASSYSTTGDAYGYTF
DNA: TGTGCCAGCAGTTACTCCACCACAGGGGACGCTTATGGCTACACCTTC

size: NA
D: NA
J: TRBJ1-2
V: TRBV5-1
CDR3: CASSFTPGGEYYGYTF
DNA: TGCGCCAGCAGCTTCACCCCGGGAGGGGAGTACTATGGCTACACCTTC

size: NA
D: NA
J: TRBJ2-3
V: TRBV6-4
CDR3: CASSRDSGDTQYF
DNA: TGTGCCAGCAGTAGGGACTCCGGGGATACGCAGTATTTT

size: NA
D: NA
J: TRBJ2-5
V: TRBV6-1
CDR3: CASRAVGRETQYF
DNA: TGTGCCAGCAGGGCGGTGGGGCGGGAGACCCAGTACTTC

size: NA
D: TRBD2
J: TRBJ2-7
V: TRBV11-3
CDR3: CASSLGTSGSTEQYF
DNA: TGTGCCAGCAGCTTAGGGACTAGCGGGAGCACCGAGCAGTACTTC

size: once
D: NA
J: TRBJ1-1
V: TRBV19
CDR3: CASSAGKMNTEAFF
DNA: TGTGCCAGTAGTGCAGGCAAAATGAACACTGAAGCTTTCTTT

size: once
D: TRBD2
J: TRBJ2-7
V: TRBV28
CDR3: CASSLSGSGTLEQYF
DNA: TGTGCCAGCAGTTTATCCGGTAGCGGGACACTCGAGCAGTACTTC

size: NA
D: TRBD1
J: TRBJ2-1
V: TRBV6-1
CDR3: CASRGPGTGDNEQFF
DNA: TGTGCCAGCAGGGGCCCCGGGACAGGGGACAATGAGCAGTTCTTC

size: NA
D: TRBD2
J: TRBJ2-1
V: TRBV18
CDR3: CASSPRVAGGAEQFF
DNA: TGTGCCAGCTCACCCCGAGTAGCGGGAGGGGCTGAGCAGTTCTTC

size: NA
D: NA
J: TRBJ1-1
V: TRBV7-2
CDR3: CASSQWGGRGTEAFF
DNA: TGTGCCAGCAGCCAATGGGGGGGGAGGGGCACTGAAGCTTTCTTT

size: NA
D: TRBD2
J: TRBJ2-5
V: TRBV7-3
CDR3: CASSLGGDRETQYF
DNA: TGTGCCAGCAGCCTTGGGGGGGATCGAGAGACCCAGTACTTC

size: NA
D: NA
J: TRBJ1-2
V: TRBV29-1
CDR3: CSVEPPGAGYTF
DNA: TGCAGCGTTGAGCCCCCAGGGGCAGGCTACACCTTC

size: few
D: NA
J: TRBJ1-4
V: TRBV29-1
CDR3: CSVEGGGFGEKLFF
DNA: TGCAGCGTTGAAGGGGGGGGGTTTGGTGAAAAACTGTTTTTT

size: many
D: NA
J: TRBJ1-5
V: TRBV6-5
CDR3: CASRGRQNQPQHF
DNA: TGTGCCAGCAGGGGTCGACAGAATCAGCCCCAGCATTTT

size: NA
D: TRBD1
J: TRBJ2-7
V: TRBV5-1
CDR3: CASSWDRLYEQYF
DNA: TGCGCCAGCAGCTGGGACAGACTATACGAGCAGTACTTC

size: NA
D: NA
J: TRBJ2-6
V: TRBV28
CDR3: CASSRMEGGRVLSGANVLTF
DNA: TGTGCCAGCAGCCGAATGGAGGGGGGGCGGGTTCTCTCTGGGGCCAACGTCCTGACTTTC

size: NA
D: TRBD1
J: TRBJ2-5
V: TRBV28
CDR3: CASGAGGLSQETQYF
DNA: TGTGCCAGCGGGGCAGGGGGCCTGAGTCAAGAGACCCAGTACTTC

size: NA
D: TRBD1
J: TRBJ2-7
V: TRBV23-1
CDR3: CASSRMDRGLSYEQYF
DNA: TGCGCCAGCAGTCGAATGGACAGGGGGCTTTCCTACGAGCAGTACTTC

size: NA
D: NA
J: TRBJ1-2
V: TRBV28
CDR3: CASSQEGYGYTF
DNA: TGTGCCAGCAGTCAGGAGGGCTATGGCTACACCTTC

size: NA
D: TRBD1
J: TRBJ1-4
V: TRBV28
CDR3: CASSGTGLEKLFF
DNA: TGTGCCAGCAGCGGGACAGGGTTGGAAAAACTGTTTTTT

size: NA
D: NA
J: TRBJ1-5
V: TRBV9
CDR3: CASSVAGFSNQPQHF
DNA: TGTGCCAGCAGCGTAGCAGGGTTCAGCAATCAGCCCCAGCATTTT

size: NA
D: NA
J: TRBJ2-7
V: TRBV6-1
CDR3: CASLLEEQYF
DNA: TGTGCCAGCCTCCTCGAGGAGCAGTACTTC

size: NA
D: TRBD2
J: TRBJ2-5
V: TRBV9
CDR3: CASSDPRSGGVYQETQYF
DNA: TGTGCCAGCAGCGACCCACGTAGCGGGGGAGTGTACCAAGAGACCCAGTACTTC

size: NA
D: TRBD2
J: TRBJ2-7
V: TRBV4-1
CDR3: CASSLIPGQGGGTSGVYEQYF
DNA: TGCGCCAGCAGCCTGATCCCGGGACAGGGCGGGGGGACTAGCGGGGTGTACGAGCAGTACTTC

size: NA
D: NA
J: TRBJ1-2
V: TRBV4-1
CDR3: CASSQVRAPGYGYTF
DNA: TGCGCCAGCAGCCAAGTGAGGGCTCCGGGCTATGGCTACACCTTC

size: NA
D: TRBD1
J: TRBJ1-2
V: TRBV25-1
CDR3: CASSELTRQGTNGYTF
DNA: TGTGCCAGCAGTGAATTAACTAGACAGGGAACTAATGGCTACACCTTC

size: few
D: TRBD2
J: TRBJ2-3
V: TRBV14
CDR3: CASSRGGGRTDTQYF
DNA: TGTGCCAGCAGCCGGGGCGGGGGACGCACAGATACGCAGTATTTT

size: NA
D: TRBD1
J: TRBJ2-7
V: TRBV4-1
CDR3: CASSPAGTGGSYEQYF
DNA: TGCGCCAGCAGCCCCGCCGGGACAGGGGGTTCCTACGAGCAGTACTTC

size: NA
D: NA
J: TRBJ2-7
V: TRBV29-1
CDR3: CSVESRLGGGEQYF
DNA: TGCAGCGTTGAGAGTAGGTTGGGGGGAGGCGAGCAGTACTTC

size: NA
D: NA
J: TRBJ1-1
V: TRBV9
CDR3: CASGRGNTEAFF
DNA: TGTGCCAGCGGTCGGGGGAACACTGAAGCTTTCTTT

size: NA
D: NA
J: TRBJ2-2
V: TRBV7-7
CDR3: CASSSTRGSGGELFF
DNA: TGTGCTAGCAGCTCAACGCGAGGGTCGGGCGGGGAGCTGTTTTTT

size: NA
D: TRBD1
J: TRBJ2-3
V: TRBV27
CDR3: CASSNRGTDTQYF
DNA: TGTGCCAGCAGTAACAGGGGAACAGATACGCAGTATTTT

size: few
D: NA
J: TRBJ1-6
V: TRBV6-1
CDR3: CASSESLDNSPLHF
DNA: TGTGCCAGCAGTGAATCCCTAGACAATTCACCCCTCCACTTT

size: once
D: NA
J: TRBJ1-5
V: TRBV30
CDR3: CAWSLGGNQPQHF
DNA: TGTGCCTGGAGTTTGGGGGGGAATCAGCCCCAGCATTTT

size: NA
D: TRBD1
J: TRBJ2-7
V: TRBV2
CDR3: CASSGPGQGIYEQYF
DNA: TGTGCCAGCAGCGGCCCGGGACAGGGGATCTACGAGCAGTACTTC

size: NA
D: TRBD2
J: TRBJ2-3
V: TRBV7-2
CDR3: CASSPGASGTDTQYF
DNA: TGTGCCAGCAGCCCGGGGGCTAGCGGGACAGATACGCAGTATTTT